This T cell receptor (beta chain) was found in a study of blood T cells in healthy people across ages. Notes on the study in general: Shifts in expanded clonotypes may have been confounded by donor CMV status, which was unknown. PBMCs went unsorted, and a conclusive naive versus antigen-experienced comparison was therefore prevented. Compared with aged donors, long-lived donors showed fewer expanded clones, suggesting selection.

Donors were healthy Caucasian individuals from Russia aged roughly 6 to 95. CDR3 length: 15 amino acids. Trimming stripped 1 base from V and 8 bases from J, with 14 bases between. Germline lookup yields CDR1 MGHDK and CDR2 SYGVNS. It was with a sample-barcoded 5' primer and a J-beta primer mix that a second PCR of roughly 6 to 12 cycles was run. MiXCR was run by TCRdb on the 5' RACE reads, yielding one entry per CDR3 protein. The sample records roughly 800,000 distinct CDR3 sequences, about 62% being singletons. To note about this clonotype: Its antigen is unknown.

The sequenced sample consisted of blood. The clonotype was recovered from a man aged 30 to 45 in good health. V is TRBV25-1 and J is TRBJ1-4; weak D call: TRBD1 (5 bases). CDR3 sequence: CASSESEGHGEKLFF. The CDR3 DNA follows: TGTGCCAGCAGTGAATCGGAGGGGCATGGGGAAAAACTGTTTTTT.